These 5 T cell receptor beta chains share one sample of origin, sequenced in a study of PD-1 blockade in mismatch repair-deficient tumors. The protocol was immunoSEQ multiplex PCR, while the TCRdb copy is restricted to in-frame clones and leaves out a portion. The sample has tens of thousands of clones; approximately 84% are singletons. Sequences were derived from peripheral blood, sampled 12 weeks after starting pembrolizumab. The source of these receptors is an adult with mismatch repair-deficient cancer.

This chain connects TRBV19 to TRBJ2-3, with a possible D match to TRBD2 (7 bases). Germline V gene lookup returns CDR1 LNHDA and CDR2 SQIVND (reference sequence). CDR3 size: 16 residues. V was clipped by 4 bases and J by 1 base, with 15 bases between them. CDR3 sequence (DNA): TGTGCCAGTAGTAGGGAGGGGGAGGTGGGCACAGATACGCAGTATTTT. Its protein product is CASSREGEVGTDTQYF.

The gene calls are TRBV9 and TRBJ2-7, with TRBD2 matching 9 bases. This CDR3 has 14 amino acids. J lost 4 bases, V lost 4 bases, and 6 bases had no gene match. Germline CDR1 SGDLS, CDR2 YYNGEE. CDR3 in amino acids: CASSFSGRGYEQYF. Written as DNA, the CDR3 is TGTGCCAGCAGCTTTAGCGGGAGAGGGTACGAGCAGTACTTC.

This clone was counted a single time. The chain employs TRBV27 and TRBJ2-1, with 10 nucleotides matching TRBD2. Germline V gives CDR1 MNHEY, CDR2 SMNVEV (reference sequence). The ends lost 2 bases at V and 9 bases at J; junction bases unmatched: 7. The CDR3 spans 15 residues. The chain's CDR3 is CASSLVTSGKLEQFF. In DNA, the CDR3 is TGTGCCAGCAGTTTAGTAACTAGCGGGAAACTTGAGCAGTTCTTC.

This clone showed up just a few times. This chain links TRBV7-8 with TRBJ1-2, with 7 bases aligning to TRBD1. Looked up from germline, CDR1 is SGHVS and CDR2 is FQNEAQ. The CDR3 consists of 16 residues. V lost 2 bases and J lost 0; bases outside the gene matches: 6. The CDR3 DNA reads TGTGCCAGCAGCTTACTCGCCAGGGGGGCTAACTATGGCTACACCTTC. Protein: CASSLLARGANYGYTF.

This sequence joins TRBV27 and TRBJ2-2; the D gene is possibly TRBD1 (5 bases). This CDR3 is built from 19 residues. Germline assignment: CDR1 MNHEY and CDR2 SMNVEV (reference sequence). The ends were cut back, 0 bases at V and 2 bases at J, with 19 bases in the middle. The CDR3 protein is CASSLSPPYDRPNTGELFF. The CDR3 nucleotides are TGTGCCAGCAGTTTATCTCCCCCTTACGACAGACCTAACACCGGGGAGCTGTTTTTT.